This T cell receptor (beta chain) was identified in a study of blood T cell repertoires in COVID-19. About the research overall: PBMCs, B-cell-depleted T cells, or T cells were the source of the cDNA or gDNA that made up the material.

CDR1 is MGHRA, CDR2 YSYEKL, per germline. The CDR3 consists of 13 residues. V lost 7 bases and J lost 0, with 8 bases in between. This clone was found once. Study processing details: Estimates of nucleated cell counts were drawn from the amplification of reference gene primers. Libraries were prepared by immunoSEQ multiplex PCR; TCRdb keeps only in-frame clonotypes and omits some of them. V, J and clone size were drawn from that table, and D and trimming were deduced from the DNA. The table lists fewer than 350,000 clones, about 87% of them singletons, with around 8.9% in the top ten. Followed longitudinally, the Seattle patients had been enrolled during active infection.

The sample consisted of peripheral blood. The receptor comes from a man aged 25 to 40 with COVID-19, enrolled during active disease. The V gene is TRBV4-1, the J gene TRBJ2-3, with D perhaps matching TRBD1 (5 bases). DNA for the CDR3: TGCGCCAGCACCCCAGGGAGCACAGATACGCAGTATTTT. This codes for CASTPGSTDTQYF.